This TCR beta chain was found in a study of PD-L1 blockade in urothelial cancer (dated by TCRdb to the late 2010s). A note on the overall study: All patients started therapy around 2014 and received atezolizumab 1,200 mg intravenously every 3 weeks. About 85% of the 29 patients were identified as males with urothelial cancer of bladder origin, and a prior smoking history was reported by 18 of 29 patients. Patients had an ECOG performance status of 0 or 1 and had received between 0 and 3 prior chemotherapy regimens. Blood samples were analyzed at 3 weeks after treatment start (second dose) and at 6 weeks after treatment start. Blood samples yielded a median of approximately 150,000 T cells and approximately 83,000 unique TCRs, with median clonality about 0.08. Somatic, immune and clinical correlates of response to PD-L1 blockade with atezolizumab in urothelial cancer were the focus of an exploratory multi-omic analysis. Pretreatment tumor samples, along with matched peripheral blood serially collected before and after atezolizumab treatment, were subjected to TCR sequencing. Progression-free survival longer than 6 months counted as durable clinical benefit, and TCR features were additionally tested against both progression-free and overall survival. Whole exome sequencing and RNA sequencing of pretreatment tumors were performed alongside TCR sequencing in the same patients. Fewer than ten patients reached durable clinical benefit, while about 20 patients did not. Pretreatment blood TCR-seq was available for about 28 patients, at least one posttreatment blood collection was obtained for approximately 24 patients, and tumor TCR-seq was available for approximately 24 patients.

From the cysteine up to the phenylalanine, the CDR3 has a length of 16 residues. The only DNA kept is the CDR3, 48 bases in frame from the first base. A total of 25 to 35 patients with locally advanced or metastatic urothelial carcinoma, treated at Memorial Sloan Kettering on a trial protocol, made up the cohort. Peripheral blood mononuclear cells were collected pretreatment and during treatment, with between 1 and 8 total time points obtained per patient. The Qiagen DNeasy Blood extraction kit was used to purify genomic DNA from total PBMCs and tumor samples. PBMCs were collected pretreatment and during treatment, and were isolated and stored as previously described. Results and caveats for the whole study, not just this receptor: Improved progression-free and overall survival was associated with having pretreatment peripheral blood TCR clonality below the median. Among patients with durable benefit, tumor-associated TCR clones showed greater expansion in peripheral blood 3 weeks after treatment started (n ≈ 23, p = 0.022). Because the sample size was small (n ≈ 27) and many exploratory analyses were performed, the results are intended to be hypothesis-generating.

This clone is a singleton in its sample. This receptor's antigen is unknown. No base quality values were provided; no much bigger clone lies one nucleotide off. Synthetic TCR analog templates were spiked into each PCR so that absolute template abundance could be estimated from read counts. The immunoSEQ assay used bias-controlled V and J gene primers to amplify TCRbeta CDR3 regions from genomic DNA. Rearranged TCRbeta segments were sequenced at approximately 20X coverage. In the authors' own workflow: Clustering was used to correct sequencing errors, and CDR3s were annotated against IMGT so that V, D and J genes could be assigned. Downstream analyses used only productive TCRbeta rearrangements and left out out-of-frame or stop-codon sequences. Clonality was computed as one minus Shannon entropy normalized by the log of the number of unique productive sequences. Fisher's exact test with Benjamini-Hochberg correction, using a cutoff of adjusted p below 0.01, was how clones that differed between time points or between blood and tumor were identified. Not all clones reach the TCRdb copy of this immuneACCESS table, which keeps in-frame sequences only. Checked studies attribute under half of the gap to unresolved V genes and leave the rest unexplained. D and trimming come from the DNA, and the V and J calls and clone size come from that table. The sample includes 70,000 or so clones, with 80% to 85% observed a single time. The ten largest clones add up to roughly 4.8% of the sample.

Rearrangement joined TRBV21-1 to TRBJ2-7; the DNA was not used to check the table's D call, TRBD1. TRBV21-1 is annotated as a pseudogene. This material consisted of PBMCs, taken around atezolizumab (anti-PD-L1) treatment. The receptor was derived from a man aged 65 to 79 with urothelial cancer. The CDR3 corresponds to CASSTTRGPSSYEQYF. The DNA reads as follows: TGTGCCAGCAGCACCACCAGGGGCCCCAGCTCCTACGAGCAGTACTTC.